These 19 T cell receptor beta chains were sequenced from one sample in a study of blood T cells in healthy people across ages. The authors ran a second PCR of roughly 6 to 12 cycles using a sample-barcoded 5' primer and a J-beta primer mix. TCRdb recomputed calls from the 5' RACE reads with MiXCR, one row per CDR3 protein. The table has 700,000 to 900,000 distinct CDR3 sequences, 53% seen once; the top ten hold roughly 37%. Sequenced material: blood. The source of these receptors is an elderly man in good health.

The table lists this clonotype with a count of one. The rearrangement uses TRBV28 and TRBJ2-2; D is undetermined. CDR1 and CDR2 (germline): MDHEN, SYDVKM. CDR3 length equals 16 residues. The V gene lost 0 bases and the J gene lost 3 bases, with 11 bases spanning the gap. The CDR3 region is CASSLWASRDTGELFF. The CDR3 DNA sequence: TGTGCCAGCAGTTTATGGGCGTCTCGGGACACCGGGGAGCTGTTTTTT.

The chain is built from TRBV10-3 and TRBJ1-2; 8 nucleotides line up with TRBD1. The CDR3 runs 13 residues. Germline CDR1 reads ENHRY; CDR2 reads SYGVKD. J lost 0 bases, V lost 10 bases, and 4 bases had no gene match. The DNA of the CDR3 is TGTGCCACCAGACAGGGGTCTAACTATGGCTACACCTTC. Protein product: CATRQGSNYGYTF.

This clonotype was seen a handful of times. J is TRBJ2-5 and V is TRBV5-6, with TRBD2 matching over 7 bases. Germline-derived CDR1 and CDR2 are SGHDT and YYEEEE. V gave up 2 bases and J gave up 5 bases; unmatched junction bases: 21. The CDR3 is 19 amino acids. The CDR3 loop reads CASSFWGLLRREIHETQYF. CDR3 bases: TGTGCCAGCAGCTTTTGGGGGTTATTGAGGCGGGAGATCCACGAGACCCAGTACTTC.

This clonotype was recorded only once. The chain has TRBV9 and TRBJ2-4; D might be TRBD2 (5 bases). The assigned J gene may be wrong: the sequence end matches TRBJ2-7 better. The CDR3 is 15 residues long. The germline V gene encodes CDR1 SGDLS and CDR2 YYNGEE. CDR3 DNA: TGTGCCAGCAGCGTAGTACCCACCGGGGACTACGAGCAGTACTTC. It yields the protein CASSVVPTGDYEQYF.

This chain uses TRBV3-1 with TRBJ1-5; no definite D call. V was cut by 6 bases and J by 5 bases, with 14 bases left in between. Germline lookup yields CDR1 LGHDT and CDR2 YNNKEL (reference sequence). CDR3 length: 14 amino acids. DNA for the CDR3: TGTGCCAGCAGTCGAGATCAGGTAGATCAGCCCCAGCATTTT. Translating gives CASSRDQVDQPQHF.

The rearrangement links TRBV9 to TRBJ1-4; D remains ambiguous. The CDR3 runs 17 residues. The V and J ends lost 0 bases and 0 bases respectively, with 12 bases between them. The germline V gene encodes CDR1 SGDLS and CDR2 YYNGEE. The CDR3 reads CASSVGTAAATNEKLFF. DNA of the CDR3: TGTGCCAGCAGCGTAGGAACGGCGGCTGCAACTAATGAAAAACTGTTTTTT.

This clonotype was seen once. The chain combines TRBV27 with TRBJ2-4; D could derive from TRBD1 or TRBD2 (5 bases each). The end of the DNA fits TRBJ2-7 better, so the J call may be wrong. Germline lookup yields CDR1 MNHEY and CDR2 SMNVEV (reference sequence). The CDR3 extends over 15 amino acids. CDR3: CASSSERDPSYEQYF. As DNA, the CDR3 is TGTGCCAGCAGCTCAGAACGGGACCCCAGCTACGAGCAGTACTTC.

This clonotype was detected only a few times. V usage is TRBV2 and J usage is TRBJ2-2, with TRBD1 identical over 7 bases. The CDR3 consists of 15 residues. V shed 8 bases and J 2 bases; nucleotides not matched to a gene: 8. The germline V gene has CDR1 SNHLY and CDR2 FYNNEI. The CDR3 coding sequence is TGTGCCAGCGCCCTACAGGGGCGAAACACCGGGGAGCTGTTTTTT. It is translated as CASALQGRNTGELFF.

V is TRBV5-1 and J is TRBJ2-7; the match to TRBD1 covers 10 bases. Germline V gene lookup returns CDR1 SGHRS and CDR2 YFSETQ. The CDR3 spans 15 residues. V lost 4 bases to trimming and J lost 5 bases; unmatched junction nucleotides: 9. CDR3 sequence: CASSATGTGVNEQYF. The CDR3 nucleotides read TGCGCCAGCAGCGCGACCGGGACAGGGGTGAACGAGCAGTACTTC.

The V call is TRBV6-5, the J call TRBJ2-7; no definite D call. Trimming took 0 bases from V and 6 from J, leaving 12 bases between them. The CDR3 spans 14 residues. Germline V gene lookup returns CDR1 MNHEY and CDR2 SVGAGI. DNA for the CDR3: TGTGCCAGCAGTTACTCGTCAGTACTGGGCGAGCAGTACTTC. Amino acid sequence: CASSYSSVLGEQYF.

The rearrangement joins TRBV25-1 to TRBJ2-7; D perhaps matches TRBD1 (7 bases). The CDR3 is 14 amino acids. CDR1 and CDR2 from the germline V gene are MGHDK and SYGVNS. V shed 4 bases and J shed 2 bases, with 12 bases lying between them. The CDR3 DNA is TGTGCCAGCAGTGTACCAGGGGGGACCTACGAGCAGTACTTC. Translation: CASSVPGGTYEQYF.

About this clonotype itself: Relative to the germline gene, one junction end is altered; a read error may explain this. The genes are TRBV12-3 or TRBV12-4 and TRBJ2-1, with 11 bases that match TRBD2. The CDR3 runs to 15 residues. The CDR3 loop is CASSIPGLAGGEQFF. The CDR3 DNA follows: TGTGCTAGCAGCATCCCGGGGCTAGCGGGGGGTGAGCAGTTCTTC.

The chain has TRBV6-1 and TRBJ2-7; no definite D call. Germline CDR1 is MNHNS and CDR2 is SASEGT. The CDR3 loop spans 15 amino acids. V lost 3 bases and J lost 4, with 16 bases in between. The CDR3 protein is CASSEFWQVGYEQYF. The DNA for the CDR3 is TGTGCCAGCAGTGAGTTCTGGCAGGTTGGTTACGAGCAGTACTTC.

The chain uses TRBV5-1 and TRBJ2-2; the match to TRBD1 covers 8 bases. This CDR3 is 15 amino acids long. V lost 4 bases, J lost 5 bases, and 7 bases stayed unmatched. The V gene's germline CDR1 is SGHRS and CDR2 YFSETQ. The CDR3 nucleotides are TGCGCCAGCAGCCCCGGACAGGGCCGAACCGGGGAGCTGTTTTTT. Amino acid sequence: CASSPGQGRTGELFF.

This clonotype was detected a few times. V gene TRBV7-3 combines with J gene TRBJ2-3, with 8 bases matching TRBD1. The junction had 4 bases not matched to a gene; V was cut back by 5 bases and J by 3 bases. Germline-derived CDR1 and CDR2 are SGHTA and FQGTGA. The CDR3 has 14 residues. The DNA of the CDR3 is TGTGCCAGCAGCCGGACAGGGAGGACAGATACGCAGTATTTT. It specifies CASSRTGRTDTQYF. Combining the CDR3 with reference TRBV7-3 and TRBJ2-3 gives the whole variable domain GAGVSQTPSNKVTEKGKYVELRCDPISGHTALYWYRQSLGQGPEFLIYFQGTGAADDSGLPNDRFFAVRPEGSVSTLKIQRTERGDSAVYLCASSRTGRTDTQYFGPGTRLTVL.

The chain employs TRBV18 and TRBJ2-3; D may be TRBD1 or TRBD2 (5 bases each). The V end lost 2 bases, the J end lost 2 bases, and 8 bases lay between the germline ends. Germline V gives CDR1 KGHSH, CDR2 LQKENI. CDR3 length: 14 amino acids. CDR3 sequence (DNA): TGTGCCAGCTCACCAGGGACCAACACAGATACGCAGTATTTT. The encoded protein is CASSPGTNTDTQYF.

V usage is TRBV5-1 and J usage is TRBJ1-4, with D possibly matching TRBD1 (6 bases). Between the trimmed V and J ends, which lost 5 bases and 8 bases, there was a span of 19 bases. This CDR3 comprises 15 residues. Germline V CDR1 and CDR2: SGHRS, YFSETQ. CDR3 in amino acids: CASSQSAGRGEKLFF. DNA of the CDR3: TGCGCCAGCAGTCAAAGCGCAGGGAGGGGGGAAAAACTGTTTTTT.

This sequence joins TRBV27 and TRBJ2-2, with a possible D match to TRBD1 (6 bases). The CDR3 runs to 16 residues. The V gene's germline CDR1 is MNHEY and CDR2 SMNVEV (reference sequence). The V end lost 6 bases, the J end lost 5 bases, and 19 bases lay between the germline ends. The CDR3 DNA is TGTGCCAGCAGCCAAAGGTCCCCGGGACAAACCGGGGAGCTGTTTTTT. Translating it yields CASSQRSPGQTGELFF.

This clonotype has just a few counts. DNA for the CDR3: TGCGCCAGCAGCTTGCAGTATGAGCAGTTCTTC. The encoded protein is CASSLQYEQFF. V and J are TRBV5-1 and TRBJ2-1, with D hard to call. Trimming took 1 base from V and 8 from J, leaving 4 bases between them. The CDR3 length is 11 residues. CDR1 is SGHRS, CDR2 YFSETQ, per germline. The full variable domain, in which reference TRBV5-1 and TRBJ2-1 provide the parts outside the CDR3, is KAGVTQTPRYLIKTRGQQVTLSCSPISGHRSVSWYQQTPGQGLQFLFEYFSETQRNKGNFPGRFSGRQFSNSRSEMNVSTLELGDSALYLCASSLQYEQFFGPGTRLTVL.